This TCR beta chain stems from a study of blood T cell repertoires in COVID-19. V was pared by 5 bases and J by 1 base, with 11 bases between. Germline V lookup: CDR1 LNHDA, CDR2 SQIVND (reference sequence). The CDR3 is made up of 15 amino acids. Method: immunoSEQ multiplex PCR; TCRdb's copy keeps in-frame clones and lacks some. The data show roughly 60,000 clones, approximately 86% seen once. The sample taken for sequencing was peripheral blood. The source is an older man with acute or convalescent COVID-19. The genes are TRBV19 and TRBJ2-2, with a possible D match to TRBD1 (5 bases). The DNA for the CDR3 is TGTGCCAGTAGTGGCTTCAGGGTGAACACCGGGGAGCTGTTTTTT. As protein: CASSGFRVNTGELFF.